This is a list of T cell receptor beta chains from one sample in a study of PD-L1 blockade in urothelial cancer. Clones were sequenced by immunoSEQ multiplex PCR, and TCRdb holds only the in-frame ones, with some missing. The table has approximately 30,000 clones, about 89% seen once; the top ten hold about 7.8%. The sequences come from PBMCs, collected around atezolizumab (anti-PD-L1) treatment. The receptor set was obtained from a man older than 75 with urothelial cancer. CDR3s include the opening cysteine and the closing phenylalanine or tryptophan. The D gene is left open where the match is weak. Size values are once, few and many counts, or a class for expanded clones, and some rows have none.

CDR3nt,CDR3aa,j_gene,v_gene,abundance,len,d_gene
TGCGCCAGCAGCCCCTCGGGACAGGAGGCCTACGAGCAGTACTTC,CASSPSGQEAYEQYF,TRBJ2-7,TRBV5-1,NA,15,TRBD1
TGTGCCAGCAGTTTAATCCCCCCCACAGGGAAAGGATTGAACACTGAAGCTTTCTTT,CASSLIPPTGKGLNTEAFF,TRBJ1-1,TRBV28,once,19,NA
TGTGCCAGCTCACCTGCAGGGGCCAGCTATGGCTACACCTTC,CASSPAGASYGYTF,TRBJ1-2,TRBV18,few,14,NA
TGCGCCAGCAAGTCCGCGACTAGCGGGGGCAATGAGCAGTTCTTC,CASKSATSGGNEQFF,TRBJ2-1,TRBV5-1,NA,15,TRBD2
TGTGCCAGTAGCCCCGGACAGGGACGGGAGACCCAGTACTTC,CASSPGQGRETQYF,TRBJ2-5,TRBV19,NA,14,TRBD1
TGTGCCATCAGTGCGGACAGGGGGATAAGCTATGGCTACACCTTC,CAISADRGISYGYTF,TRBJ1-2,TRBV10-3,once,15,TRBD1
TGTGCCATCAGTGGGACAACAGACTATGGCTACACCTTC,CAISGTTDYGYTF,TRBJ1-2,TRBV10-3,NA,13,NA
TGTGCCAGCTCACCACCGACAGGGTGGAACACCGGGGAGCTGTTTTTT,CASSPPTGWNTGELFF,TRBJ2-2,TRBV18,NA,16,TRBD1
TGTGCCAGCAGTGACTTTACTAGCGGGAGGGCCTATGAGCAGTTCTTC,CASSDFTSGRAYEQFF,TRBJ2-1,TRBV6-4,once,16,TRBD2
TGTGCCAGCAGCTTAGAAGGTTGGGGGCTCTATGGCTACACCTTC,CASSLEGWGLYGYTF,TRBJ1-2,TRBV7-8,NA,15,NA
TGTGCCAGCAGTGTTCAAAGGGAGAAGCAGTACTTC,CASSVQREKQYF,TRBJ2-7,TRBV7-8,NA,12,NA
TGCGCCAGCAGCTTCTACGGGAGTTACGAGCAGTACTTC,CASSFYGSYEQYF,TRBJ2-7,TRBV5-1,NA,13,NA
TGTGCCAGCACTCTTGGCGGGAGGGCCCCCTACAATGAGCAGTTCTTC,CASTLGGRAPYNEQFF,TRBJ2-1,TRBV28,once,16,TRBD2
TGTGCCAGCAGCAAAAACCAGGGGGGCACCGGGGAGCTGTTTTTT,CASSKNQGGTGELFF,TRBJ2-2,TRBV21-1,NA,15,NA
TGTGCCAGCAAACCGGGGACAGGGGCGTACGAGCAGTACTTC,CASKPGTGAYEQYF,TRBJ2-7,TRBV6-1,once,14,TRBD1
TGCGCCAGCAGCTTAACAGGGGGCGAGGAGACCCAGTACTTC,CASSLTGGEETQYF,TRBJ2-5,TRBV5-1,NA,14,TRBD1
TGTGCCAGCAGAAGGGACGGGGGGGGAGAGCAGTACTTC,CASRRDGGGEQYF,TRBJ2-7,TRBV2,NA,13,TRBD2
TGTGCCAGCAGTCCGGGACTAGCGGGAGGGCCCTACGAGCAGTACTTC,CASSPGLAGGPYEQYF,TRBJ2-7,TRBV25-1,NA,16,TRBD2
TGCGCCAGCAGCTTCACAGGGAGGAACACTGAAGCTTTCTTT,CASSFTGRNTEAFF,TRBJ1-1,TRBV5-1,NA,14,NA
TGTGCCAGCAGTTTAGGACTAGCGAGTAGCACAGATACGCAGTATTTT,CASSLGLASSTDTQYF,TRBJ2-3,TRBV28,NA,16,TRBD2
TGCGCCAGCAGCTTTGGGGACAGGGTATCTAATGAGCAGTTCTTC,CASSFGDRVSNEQFF,TRBJ2-1,TRBV5-1,NA,15,TRBD1
TGTGCCAGCAGCTCGCCGGTACTCAATGAGCAGTTCTTC,CASSSPVLNEQFF,TRBJ2-1,TRBV7-2,NA,13,NA
TGTGCCAGCGACCGAACTAGCGGGAGAGGTGATGAGCAGTTCTTC,CASDRTSGRGDEQFF,TRBJ2-1,TRBV27,NA,15,TRBD2
TGTGCCTTCTTGGCCCGAGGGCGCACAGATACGCAGTATTTT,CAFLARGRTDTQYF,TRBJ2-3,TRBV30,NA,14,NA
TGTGCCAGCAGTACCCAGGGGGCGGGCAATCAGCCCCAGCATTTT,CASSTQGAGNQPQHF,TRBJ1-5,TRBV28,once,15,TRBD1
TGCGCCAGCAGCCGAAGCCGCGGACAGACCACAGATACGCAGTATTTT,CASSRSRGQTTDTQYF,TRBJ2-3,TRBV4-1,NA,16,NA
TGTGCCATCAGTGAGAGGGGAGGTCAGGAAAAACTGTTTTTT,CAISERGGQEKLFF,TRBJ1-4,TRBV10-3,NA,14,NA
TGTGCCAGCAGCGCGACTAGCCAGGGCGGCACCGGGGAGCTGTTTTTT,CASSATSQGGTGELFF,TRBJ2-2,TRBV7-6,NA,16,TRBD2
TGTGCCAGCAGTATCTCGACAGCTCAGTACTTC,CASSISTAQYF,TRBJ2-4,TRBV2,NA,11,NA
TGTGCCAGCAAATTAATACGGGGGAGCGGAAACACCATATATTTT,CASKLIRGSGNTIYF,TRBJ1-3,TRBV6-1,NA,15,NA
TGTGCCAGCAGCCCAGGACTAGCGGGGAGTGGTAGCATTCAGTACTTC,CASSPGLAGSGSIQYF,TRBJ2-4,TRBV7-2,NA,16,TRBD2
TGTGCCAGCAGCTTAGCCCGACTAGCGGTACTTCTCAATGAGCAGTTCTTC,CASSLARLAVLLNEQFF,TRBJ2-1,TRBV7-2,NA,17,TRBD2
TGTGCCAGCATCCCCACTAGCGGGAGGGAGACCGGGGAGCTGTTTTTT,CASIPTSGRETGELFF,TRBJ2-2,TRBV27,NA,16,TRBD2
TGTGCCAGCAGACAGGGGGCGGTAAGCTACAATGAGCAGTTCTTC,CASRQGAVSYNEQFF,TRBJ2-1,TRBV6-1,NA,15,TRBD1